The TCR beta chain under discussion was sequenced for a study of T cell responses to AZD1222 COVID-19 vaccine (dated by TCRdb to the early 2020s). Looking at the study overall: TCR sequencing covered some 240 trial participants: 200 to 220 given two doses of AZD1222 and about 26 given two doses of MenACWY control vaccine. Trial participants were enrolled by age into subgroups of 18-55, 56-69 and 70-plus years, and about 150, 27 and 61 TCR-sequenced participants, respectively, were included in these subgroups. General findings and caveats noted by the study authors: Because no samples from the day 14 peak response were available, repertoires could be characterized only after the peak T cell response. Nearly half of unique spike-specific TCRs reportedly recognized epitopes outside regions mutated in the B.1.351 and B.1.1.7 variants. Participants were mostly white British, with more females than males. The authors suggested clonal diversity may have been underestimated. After two AZD1222 doses, both the breadth and the depth of spike-specific TCRs were significantly higher than at day 0 and than in MenACWY recipients. CD4 TCRs associated with the vaccine covered the entire spike protein, and the dominant responses were in regions 160-218 and 743-854. Only five to seven AZD1222 recipients were SARS-CoV-2 seropositive at baseline, limiting conclusions about previously exposed vaccinees. In the small 56-69-year group, the increase in depth fell short of significance, most likely because of low power.

CDR1 and CDR2, looked up from the germline V gene, are KGHDR and SFDVKD. V is shortened by 2 bases, J by 6 bases, and the region joining them spans 10 bases. The CDR3 goes from the cysteine to the phenylalanine over 14 residues. The DNA shown is the 42-base CDR3, in frame from base 1. Regarding this clone: It lacks a known antigen. Base qualities are not provided; no much larger clone lies one nucleotide away.

The sample's time point, from its label and the paper: about 28 days (+/-7) after the second vaccine dose. AZD1222 recipients with second doses at about 4 weeks or about 12 weeks were pooled, because spike-specific TCR depth and breadth did not differ between schedules. Vaccinee samples were obtained from the UK trials COV001 and COV002, which included a single-blind randomized controlled phase 2/3 trial of AZD1222 (ChAdOx1 nCoV-19) in healthy adults. For TCRbeta chain sequencing, PBMC samples from trial participants were taken at day 0 and at day 28 after the second dose. The CDR3 regions of human TCRbeta chains were subjected to immunosequencing. The published analysis was carried out like this. TCRs in the repertoires were compared against a reference library of SARS-CoV-2-specific TCRs that had been generated with the MIRA antigen-specificity platform. Breadth meant the fraction of unique TCRs that were SARS-CoV-2-associated, whereas depth meant the fraction of total T cells that were SARS-CoV-2-associated. Using the MIRA data, every spike-specific TCR was mapped to the spike region that the TCR reacted to and assigned to either a CD4 or a CD8 class. Log10-transformed breadth and depth values were compared by one-way ANOVA with Sidak's multiple comparisons tests. TCRdb carries this immuneACCESS record with in-frame sequences only. Its versions omit some clonotypes, under half of them owing to an unresolved V gene in the studies checked, with the rest unexplained. The V and J calls and clone size come from that table; D and trimming were worked out from the DNA. Present in this sample are tens of thousands of clones, 90% of which were seen just once. In total, the top ten clones hold 5.4% of the sample.

The rearranged segments are TRBV24-1 and TRBJ1-5; possibly the D gene is TRBD1, per 5 matching bases. The sequence was collected from an adult who received the AZD1222 COVID-19 vaccine. Sequencing was performed on peripheral blood, taken 28 days after the second AZD1222 dose. The DNA sequence reads TGTGCCACCAGTGATTGGGGGGTTGGTCAGCCCCAGCATTTT. The translation is CATSDWGVGQPQHF.